The subject of this entry is one T cell receptor beta chain. This record belongs to a study of CD8 T cells in Susac syndrome. Trimming at V came to 4 bases and at J to 2 bases, leaving 7 bases not matched to a gene. Germline CDR1 is SGHRS and CDR2 is YFSETQ. The CDR3 sequence is 16 residues long. Reverse transcription used about 0.5 to 1 ug RNA and random hexamers. Each CDR3 protein gets one entry after TCRdb re-called the immunoSEQ multiplex PCR reads with MiXCR. The sample records 80,000 to 95,000 distinct CDR3 sequences, 85% to 95% being singletons. The sequence derives from a human donor with Susac syndrome. This chain connects TRBV5-1 to TRBJ2-4; 9 bases map to TRBD1. Material for sequencing was CD8+ T cells from PBMCs. In DNA form, the CDR3 reads TGCGCCAGCAGCGCATGGGACAGGGAATCCAAAAACATTCAGTACTTC. Its translation: CASSAWDRESKNIQYF.